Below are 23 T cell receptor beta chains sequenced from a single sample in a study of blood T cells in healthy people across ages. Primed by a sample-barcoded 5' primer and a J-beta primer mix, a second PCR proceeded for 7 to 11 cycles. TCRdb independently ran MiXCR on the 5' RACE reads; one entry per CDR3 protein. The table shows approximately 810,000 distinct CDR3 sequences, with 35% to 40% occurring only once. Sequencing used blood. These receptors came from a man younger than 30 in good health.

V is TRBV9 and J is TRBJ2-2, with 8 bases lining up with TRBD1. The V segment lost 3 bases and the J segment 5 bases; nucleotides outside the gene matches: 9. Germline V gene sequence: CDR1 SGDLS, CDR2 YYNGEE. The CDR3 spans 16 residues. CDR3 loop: CASSGRQGSRTGELFF. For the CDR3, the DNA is TGTGCCAGCAGCGGGCGACAGGGGTCTAGGACCGGGGAGCTGTTTTTT.

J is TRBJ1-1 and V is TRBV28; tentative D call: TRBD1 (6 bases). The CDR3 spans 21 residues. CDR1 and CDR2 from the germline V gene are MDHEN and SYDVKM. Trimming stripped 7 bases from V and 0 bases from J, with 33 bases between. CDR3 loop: CASNHNFGTFRPGEMNTEAFF. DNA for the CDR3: TGTGCCAGCAATCATAACTTTGGGACATTTCGTCCAGGGGAGATGAACACTGAAGCTTTCTTT. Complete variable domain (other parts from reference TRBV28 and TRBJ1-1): DVKVTQSSRYLVKRTGEKVFLECVQDMDHENMFWYRQDPGLGLRLIYFSYDVKMKEKGDIPEGYSVSREKKERFSLILESASTNQTSMYLCASNHNFGTFRPGEMNTEAFFGQGTRLTVV.

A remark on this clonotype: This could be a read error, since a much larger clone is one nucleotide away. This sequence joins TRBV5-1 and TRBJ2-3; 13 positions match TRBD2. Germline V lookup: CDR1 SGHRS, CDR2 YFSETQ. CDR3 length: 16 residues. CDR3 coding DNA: TGCGCCAGCAGCTTGACTAGCGGGGGGGAGACAGATACGCGGTATTTT. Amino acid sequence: CASSLTSGGETDTRYF.

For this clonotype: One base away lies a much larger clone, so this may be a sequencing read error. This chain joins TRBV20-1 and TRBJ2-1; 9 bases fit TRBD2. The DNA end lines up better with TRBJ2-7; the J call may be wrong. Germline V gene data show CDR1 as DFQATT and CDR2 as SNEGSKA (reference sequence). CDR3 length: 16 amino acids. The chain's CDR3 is CSARRGGPSSYNEQYF. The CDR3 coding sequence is TGCAGTGCTAGGCGGGGGGGACCAAGCTCCTACAATGAGCAGTACTTC.

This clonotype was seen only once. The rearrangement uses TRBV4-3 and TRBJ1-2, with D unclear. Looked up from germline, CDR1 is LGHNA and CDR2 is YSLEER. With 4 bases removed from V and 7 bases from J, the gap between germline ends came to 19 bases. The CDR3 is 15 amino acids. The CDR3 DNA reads TGCGCCAGCAGCCCTGGGGTAGGGCTAGGTTCTGGCTACACCTTC. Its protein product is CASSPGVGLGSGYTF.

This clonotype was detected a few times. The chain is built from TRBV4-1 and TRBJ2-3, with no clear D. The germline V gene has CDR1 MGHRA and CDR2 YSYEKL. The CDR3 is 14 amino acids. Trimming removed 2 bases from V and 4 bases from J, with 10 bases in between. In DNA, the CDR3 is TGCGCCAGCAGCCAACCCACAGTGGCAGATACGCAGTATTTT. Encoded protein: CASSQPTVADTQYF.

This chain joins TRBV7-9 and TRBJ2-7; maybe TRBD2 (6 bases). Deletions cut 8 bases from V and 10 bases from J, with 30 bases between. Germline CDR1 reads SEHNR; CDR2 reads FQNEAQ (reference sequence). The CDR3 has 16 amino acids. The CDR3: CASGWRSGLNSVDQYF. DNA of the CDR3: TGTGCCAGCGGCTGGCGATCGGGACTCAATTCGGTAGACCAGTACTTC. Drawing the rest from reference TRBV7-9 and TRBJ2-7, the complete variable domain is DTGVSQNPRHKITKRGQNVTFRCDPISEHNRLYWYRQTLGQGPEFLTYFQNEAQLEKSRLLSDRFSAERPKGSFSTLEIQRTEQGDSAMYLCASGWRSGLNSVDQYFGPGTRLTVT.

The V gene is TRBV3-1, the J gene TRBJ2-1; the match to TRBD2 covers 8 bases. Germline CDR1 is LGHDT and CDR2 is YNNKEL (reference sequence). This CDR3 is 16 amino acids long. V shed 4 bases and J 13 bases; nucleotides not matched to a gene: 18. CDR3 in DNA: TGTGCCAGCAGCCTCAGGGGCGGGGGGACCAAAAACATTCAGTTCTTC. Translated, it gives CASSLRGGGTKNIQFF.

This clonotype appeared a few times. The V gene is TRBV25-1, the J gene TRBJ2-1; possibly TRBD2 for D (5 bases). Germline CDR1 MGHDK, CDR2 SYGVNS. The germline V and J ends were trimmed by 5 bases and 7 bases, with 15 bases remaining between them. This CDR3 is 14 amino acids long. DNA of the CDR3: TGTGCCAGCAGTAAGGGAGTCTCCGGGAATGAGCAGTTCTTC. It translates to CASSKGVSGNEQFF.

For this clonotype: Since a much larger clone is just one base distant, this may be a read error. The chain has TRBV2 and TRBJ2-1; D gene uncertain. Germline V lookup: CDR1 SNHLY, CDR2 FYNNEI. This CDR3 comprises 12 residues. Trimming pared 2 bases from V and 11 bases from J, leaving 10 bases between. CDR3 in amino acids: CASSESLHQQFF. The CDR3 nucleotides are TGTGCCAGCAGTGAAAGTCTTCATCAGCAGTTCTTC.

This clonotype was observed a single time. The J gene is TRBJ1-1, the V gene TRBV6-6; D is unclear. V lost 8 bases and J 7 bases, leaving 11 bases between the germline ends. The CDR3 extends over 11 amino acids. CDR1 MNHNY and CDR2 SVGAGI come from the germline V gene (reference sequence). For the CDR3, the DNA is TGTGCCAGCGCGAGGGAGAGTGAAGCTTTCTTT. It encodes CASARESEAFF.

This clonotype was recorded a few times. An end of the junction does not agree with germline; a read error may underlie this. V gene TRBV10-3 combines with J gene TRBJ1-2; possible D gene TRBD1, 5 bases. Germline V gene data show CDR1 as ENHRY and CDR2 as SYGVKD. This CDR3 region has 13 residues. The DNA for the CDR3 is TGTGCCACCAGTGACCCAGGGAATGGAGGCTACACCTTC. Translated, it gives CATSDPGNGGYTF.

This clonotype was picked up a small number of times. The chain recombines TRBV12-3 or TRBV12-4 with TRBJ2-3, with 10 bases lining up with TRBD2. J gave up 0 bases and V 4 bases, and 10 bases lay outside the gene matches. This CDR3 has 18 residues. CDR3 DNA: TGTGCCAGCAGTTCATCTAGCGGGGGTACCCTTAGCACAGATACGCAGTATTTT. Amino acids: CASSSSSGGTLSTDTQYF.

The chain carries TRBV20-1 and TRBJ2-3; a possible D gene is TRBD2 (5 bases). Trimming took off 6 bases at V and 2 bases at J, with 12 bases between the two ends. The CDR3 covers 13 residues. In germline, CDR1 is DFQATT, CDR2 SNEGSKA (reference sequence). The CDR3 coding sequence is TGCAGTGCAGCCCCGGGGTACACAGATACGCAGTATTTT. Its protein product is CSAAPGYTDTQYF.

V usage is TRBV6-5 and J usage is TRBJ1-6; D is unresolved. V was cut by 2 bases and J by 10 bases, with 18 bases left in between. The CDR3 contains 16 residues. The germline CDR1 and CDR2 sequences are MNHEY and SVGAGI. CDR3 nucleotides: TGTGCCAGCAGTTACGGGCCCTACCAATCCCGATCACCCCTCCACTTT. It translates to CASSYGPYQSRSPLHF.

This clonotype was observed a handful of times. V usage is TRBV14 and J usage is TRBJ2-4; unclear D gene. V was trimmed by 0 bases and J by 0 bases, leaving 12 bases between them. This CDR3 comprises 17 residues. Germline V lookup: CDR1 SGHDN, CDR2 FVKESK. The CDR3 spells CASSQDGPKLAKNIQYF. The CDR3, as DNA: TGTGCCAGCAGCCAAGATGGGCCGAAACTAGCCAAAAACATTCAGTACTTC.

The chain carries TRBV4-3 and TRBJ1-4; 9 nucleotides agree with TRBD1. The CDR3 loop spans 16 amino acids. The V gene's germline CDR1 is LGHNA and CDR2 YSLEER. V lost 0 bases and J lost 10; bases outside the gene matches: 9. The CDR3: CASSQDRGQGGGKLFF. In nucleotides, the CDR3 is TGCGCCAGCAGCCAAGATAGGGGACAGGGAGGAGGAAAACTGTTTTTT.

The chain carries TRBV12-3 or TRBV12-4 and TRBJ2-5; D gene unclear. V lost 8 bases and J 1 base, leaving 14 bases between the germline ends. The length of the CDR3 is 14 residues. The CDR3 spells CASRWAASQETQYF. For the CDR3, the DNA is TGTGCCAGCCGTTGGGCAGCTTCCCAAGAGACCCAGTACTTC.

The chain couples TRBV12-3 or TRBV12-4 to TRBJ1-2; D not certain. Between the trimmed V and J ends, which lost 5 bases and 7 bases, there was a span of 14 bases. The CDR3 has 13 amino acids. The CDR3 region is CASSLSWEVGYTF. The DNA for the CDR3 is TGTGCCAGCAGTCTAAGTTGGGAGGTTGGCTACACCTTC.

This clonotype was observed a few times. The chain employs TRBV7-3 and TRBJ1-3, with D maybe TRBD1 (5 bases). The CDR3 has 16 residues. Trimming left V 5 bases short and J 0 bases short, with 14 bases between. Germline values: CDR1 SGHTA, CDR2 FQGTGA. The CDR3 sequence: CASSPQGDHSGNTIYF. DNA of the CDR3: TGTGCCAGCAGCCCTCAAGGGGACCACTCTGGAAACACCATATATTTT.

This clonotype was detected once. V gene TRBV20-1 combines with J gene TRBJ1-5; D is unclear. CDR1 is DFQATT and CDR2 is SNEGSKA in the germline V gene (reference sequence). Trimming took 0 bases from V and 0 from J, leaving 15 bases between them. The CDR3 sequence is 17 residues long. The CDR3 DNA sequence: TGCAGTGCTAGAGATCCCGGTACGGTCTATAGCAATCAGCCCCAGCATTTT. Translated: CSARDPGTVYSNQPQHF.

The CDR3 nucleotides are TGTGCCAGCAGTCAGGTGGCCAGGGCGAATGAGCAGTACTTC. Encoded protein: CASSQVARANEQYF. The chain recombines TRBV2 with TRBJ2-7; tentatively, D is TRBD1 (5 bases). V lost 5 bases to trimming and J lost 7 bases, with 18 bases between them. Germline assignment: CDR1 SNHLY and CDR2 FYNNEI. CDR3 size: 14 residues.

The CDR3 region is CASSLGGQRKGYEQYF. The CDR3, as DNA: TGCGCCAGCAGCCTTGGGGGGCAGAGAAAAGGCTACGAGCAGTACTTC. The chain recombines TRBV4-1 with TRBJ2-5; possibly TRBD1 or TRBD2 for D (6 bases each). The closer fit of TRBJ2-7 to the DNA end suggests the J call may be wrong. The germline gives CDR1 MGHRA, CDR2 YSYEKL. This CDR3 has 16 residues.